The 2 T cell receptor beta chains below were found in one sample sequenced in a study of blood T cell repertoires in COVID-19. Only in-frame clones appear in the TCRdb table, and some are missing; sequencing was by immunoSEQ multiplex PCR. The sample has 230,000 or so clones; roughly 90% are singletons. Sequenced input: peripheral blood. These receptors were taken from a woman aged 55 to 70 with COVID-19, enrolled during active disease.

This clone appeared once. Distinct nucleotide sequences in the sample also encode this CDR3. The chain is built from TRBV4-3 and TRBJ2-1; 11 bases are shared with TRBD2. Per the germline V gene, CDR1 is LGHNA and CDR2 is YSLEER. This CDR3 contains 16 residues. The J segment lost 3 bases and the V segment lost 1 base, leaving 2 bases of the junction unmatched. CDR3 protein: CASSQGLAGGYNEQFF. Here the CDR3 DNA reads TGCGCCAGCAGCCAAGGGCTAGCGGGGGGCTACAATGAGCAGTTCTTC.

The J gene is TRBJ1-3, the V gene TRBV6-5; a possible D gene is TRBD1 (5 bases). Germline loops: CDR1 MNHEY, CDR2 SVGAGI. The V and J ends lost 0 bases and 3 bases respectively, with 12 bases between them. This CDR3 is 16 amino acids long. The CDR3 DNA reads TGTGCCAGCAGTTACTCGTTGCAGGGAAGTGGAAACACCATATATTTT. Translation: CASSYSLQGSGNTIYF.